Following are 24 T cell receptor beta chains from one sample sequenced in a study of identifying expanded T cells in peripheral blood. Clones were sequenced by immunoSEQ multiplex PCR, and TCRdb holds only the in-frame ones, with some missing. Seen here are roughly 100,000 clones, approximately 91% observed once, and the top ten hold 3.5% to 5%. The sequenced sample consisted of blood. The receptors originated from a person aged 18 to 70 in good health.

The gene calls are TRBV2 and TRBJ2-7, with 9 bases matching TRBD1. This CDR3 spans 15 amino acids. Germline V lookup: CDR1 SNHLY, CDR2 FYNNEI. With 7 bases clipped from V and 4 bases from J, the junction kept 11 bases outside the gene matches. This CDR3 reads CASNPSGTGLYEQYF. The CDR3, as DNA: TGTGCCAGCAATCCTTCCGGGACAGGGCTTTACGAGCAGTACTTC. The full variable domain, rest sourced from reference TRBV2 and TRBJ2-7, is EPEVTQTPSHQVTQMGQEVILRCVPISNHLYFYWYRQILGQKVEFLVSFYNNEISEKSEIFDDQFSVERPDGSNFTLKIRSTKLEDSAMYFCASNPSGTGLYEQYFGPGTRLTVT.

This sequence joins TRBV6-1 and TRBJ2-5; TRBD2 agrees at 9 bases. CDR3 length: 14 residues. The V and J ends lost 4 bases and 4 bases, in that order; junction bases with no gene match: 4. Germline CDR1 and CDR2: MNHNS and SASEGT. The CDR3 nucleotides are TGTGCCAGCAGTGGGGCGGGGGGGGCAGAGACCCAGTACTTC. It encodes CASSGAGGAETQYF.

The J gene is TRBJ2-7, the V gene TRBV19, with TRBD1 identical over 7 bases. The germline CDR1 and CDR2 sequences are LNHDA and SQIVND (reference sequence). V lost 5 bases and J lost 0; bases outside the gene matches: 10. CDR3 size: 16 residues. The CDR3 region has the DNA TGTGCCAGTAGTGTCGCCGGGACAGCAAGCTCCTACGAGCAGTACTTC. Translating gives CASSVAGTASSYEQYF.

J is TRBJ2-2 and V is TRBV7-2, with TRBD2 matching 11 bases. The CDR3 sequence is 16 residues long. V lost 4 bases to trimming and J lost 4 bases; unmatched junction nucleotides: 5. Germline V gene lookup returns CDR1 SGHTA and CDR2 FQGNSA. The CDR3 sequence is CASSSRLAGRTGELFF. CDR3 DNA: TGTGCCAGCAGCTCCCGACTAGCGGGGCGCACCGGGGAGCTGTTTTTT.

This chain links TRBV7-9 with TRBJ2-7, with 8 bases identical to TRBD1. V trimming: 0 bases; J trimming: 1 base; junction bases outside the gene matches: 8. The CDR3 spans 17 residues. Germline V gene sequence: CDR1 SEHNR, CDR2 FQNEAQ (reference sequence). The CDR3 is CASSLAGQGPRSYEQYF. The DNA of the CDR3 is TGTGCCAGCAGCTTAGCCGGACAGGGCCCCCGGTCCTACGAGCAGTACTTC. Complete variable domain (other parts from reference TRBV7-9 and TRBJ2-7): DTGVSQNPRHKITKRGQNVTFRCDPISEHNRLYWYRQTLGQGPEFLTYFQNEAQLEKSRLLSDRFSAERPKGSFSTLEIQRTEQGDSAMYLCASSLAGQGPRSYEQYFGPGTRLTVT.

The rearrangement uses TRBV11-2 and TRBJ1-1, with D unclear. The V gene's germline CDR1 is SGHAT and CDR2 FQNNGV. Trimming shortened V by 0 bases and J by 6 bases, and 8 bases separated the two germline ends. This CDR3 comprises 13 residues. The chain's CDR3 is CASSLEGRAEAFF. DNA for the CDR3: TGTGCCAGCAGCTTAGAGGGTAGGGCTGAAGCTTTCTTT.

J is TRBJ2-2 and V is TRBV4-1; D is undetermined. The CDR3 length is 16 residues. The V and J ends lost 0 bases and 6 bases respectively, with 14 bases between them. Germline CDR1 reads MGHRA; CDR2 reads YSYEKL. The CDR3 is CASSQEGPHRPGELFF. DNA for the CDR3: TGCGCCAGCAGCCAAGAGGGCCCCCATCGGCCCGGGGAGCTGTTTTTT.

The J gene is TRBJ1-2, the V gene TRBV28; no clear D gene. The CDR3 totals 14 residues. Trimming cost V 4 bases and J 8 bases, with 17 bases left between them. Germline V gene data show CDR1 as MDHEN and CDR2 as SYDVKM. Here the CDR3 DNA reads TGTGCCAGCAGTTGGGCTTCCCCATGGAAGGGCTACACCTTC. It codes for CASSWASPWKGYTF.

The chain is built from TRBV9 and TRBJ1-1; maybe TRBD1 (6 bases). V was cut by 4 bases and J by 0 bases, with 10 bases left in between. Germline assignment: CDR1 SGDLS and CDR2 YYNGEE. The CDR3 runs to 14 residues. The CDR3 DNA is TGTGCCAGCAGCCCTTACAGGGTGAACACTGAAGCTTTCTTT. Its protein product is CASSPYRVNTEAFF. Together with reference TRBV9 and TRBJ1-1, the CDR3 gives the full variable domain: DSGVTQTPKHLITATGQRVTLRCSPRSGDLSVYWYQQSLDQGLQFLIQYYNGEERAKGNILERFSAQQFPDLHSELNLSSLELGDSALYFCASSPYRVNTEAFFGQGTRLTVV.

This chain uses TRBV20-1 with TRBJ2-7; possible D gene TRBD1, 5 bases. Trimming shortened V by 6 bases and J by 2 bases, and 8 bases separated the two germline ends. CDR1 and CDR2 (germline): DFQATT, SNEGSKA (reference sequence). CDR3 length equals 11 residues. The CDR3 DNA sequence: TGCAGTGCAGGGGAAACCTACGAGCAGTACTTC. It encodes CSAGETYEQYF.

The rearrangement joins TRBV7-2 to TRBJ2-5; TRBD2 agrees at 10 bases. The CDR3 runs to 16 residues. CDR1 and CDR2 (germline): SGHTA, FQGNSA. V lost 5 bases and J lost 5; bases outside the gene matches: 11. In nucleotides, the CDR3 is TGTGCCAGCAGCCCCCGGCTAGCGGGAGTGACGGAGACCCAGTACTTC. Translated: CASSPRLAGVTETQYF.

CDR3 sequence: CASSLEGGSSGNTIYF. The DNA for the CDR3 is TGTGCCAGCAGCTTAGAGGGCGGAAGCTCTGGAAACACCATATATTTT. The V and J genes are TRBV7-9 and TRBJ1-3; no firm D call. The CDR3 spans 16 residues. Trimming removed 1 base from V and 0 bases from J, with 10 bases in between. The V gene's germline CDR1 is SEHNR and CDR2 FQNEAQ (reference sequence).

The V call is TRBV4-2, the J call TRBJ2-3, with a tentative D call TRBD2 (5 bases). This CDR3 is built from 17 residues. The ends were cut back, 0 bases at V and 1 base at J, with 14 bases in the middle. CDR1 and CDR2 (germline): LGHNA, YNFKEQ. As DNA, the CDR3 is TGTGCCAGCAGCCAAGATCTAAGCGGCGGCGGCACAGATACGCAGTATTTT. The encoded protein is CASSQDLSGGGTDTQYF.

The chain has TRBV6-5 and TRBJ2-2; TRBD2 agrees at 7 bases. Losses at the gene ends were 6 bases for V and 4 bases for J; bases not matched to a gene: 5. Germline CDR1 and CDR2: MNHEY and SVGAGI. The CDR3 runs to 14 residues. Here the CDR3 reads CASSRSSGTGELFF. The CDR3 region has the DNA TGTGCCAGCAGCCGCTCTAGCGGCACCGGGGAGCTGTTTTTT.

This clone has just a few counts. The J gene is TRBJ2-7, the V gene TRBV6-1; TRBD2 aligns across 7 bases. The germline gives CDR1 MNHNS, CDR2 SASEGT. CDR3 length: 15 residues. V gave up 3 bases and J gave up 5 bases; unmatched junction bases: 10. CDR3 sequence (DNA): TGTGCCAGCAGTGAGGGGGGGGACCCCCCGGACGAGCAGTACTTC. It is translated as CASSEGGDPPDEQYF.

This chain uses TRBV10-1 with TRBJ2-3, with 11 nucleotides matching TRBD1. The germline V gene encodes CDR1 WNHNN and CDR2 SYGVQD (reference sequence). Germline trimming cut 3 bases from V and 4 bases from J; bases unmatched to any gene: 6. The CDR3 is made up of 16 amino acids. CDR3: CASSDVDRGRADTQYF. The CDR3 nucleotides are TGCGCCAGCAGTGATGTGGACAGGGGGCGCGCAGATACGCAGTATTTT.

This clone counts as medium-sized (0.01 to 0.1%). The chain uses TRBV5-1 and TRBJ2-2; D is possibly TRBD1 (6 bases). The CDR3 is 15 residues long. V lost 0 bases, J lost 4 bases, and 10 bases lay in between. CDR1 and CDR2 (germline): SGHRS, YFSETQ. CDR3 loop: CASSLDGTSTGELFF. DNA for the CDR3: TGCGCCAGCAGCTTGGACGGGACATCCACCGGGGAGCTGTTTTTT.

The gene calls are TRBV5-1 and TRBJ2-2; D might be TRBD1 (6 bases). The V gene lost 0 bases and the J gene lost 7 bases, with 10 bases spanning the gap. CDR1 and CDR2 from the germline V gene are SGHRS and YFSETQ. The CDR3 contains 14 residues. DNA of the CDR3: TGCGCCAGCAGCTTGGTTCAGGGGAGCGGGGAGCTGTTTTTT. Translation gives CASSLVQGSGELFF.

This chain links TRBV28 with TRBJ1-5, with unresolved D. Trimming took 8 bases from V and 0 from J, leaving 8 bases between them. The germline CDR1 and CDR2 sequences are MDHEN and SYDVKM. CDR3 length: 13 amino acids. The CDR3 reads CASDWGSNQPQHF. Written as DNA, the CDR3 is TGTGCCAGCGATTGGGGTAGCAATCAGCCCCAGCATTTT.

The rearrangement uses TRBV19 and TRBJ2-1; 9 nucleotides align to TRBD1. Trimming cost V 4 bases and J 4 bases; bases outside gene matches: 11. This CDR3 has 17 amino acids. Looked up from germline, CDR1 is LNHDA and CDR2 is SQIVND (reference sequence). As DNA, the CDR3 is TGTGCCAGTAGTACGGGGACAGGGACGGGAGTTTACAATGAGCAGTTCTTC. Protein product: CASSTGTGTGVYNEQFF.

This rearrangement joins TRBV25-1 to TRBJ2-3, with 10 bases matching TRBD2. This CDR3 is built from 16 residues. In germline, CDR1 is MGHDK, CDR2 SYGVNS. With V trimmed by 3 bases and J by 4 bases, 7 bases remained unmatched. The CDR3 DNA reads as TGTGCCAGCAGTGACTCGGGACTAGCGATCTCAGATACGCAGTATTTT. This translates into CASSDSGLAISDTQYF.

The chain joins TRBV7-6 to TRBJ2-1; D might be TRBD2 (6 bases). V lost 0 bases to trimming and J lost 4 bases, with 13 bases between them. In germline, CDR1 is SGHVS, CDR2 FNYEAQ. The CDR3 sequence is 16 residues long. The CDR3 DNA sequence: TGTGCCAGCAGCTTAGCGCAGTACGGGGGATACAATGAGCAGTTCTTC. It codes for CASSLAQYGGYNEQFF. The full variable domain, completed using reference TRBV7-6 and TRBJ2-1, is GAGVSQSPRYKVTKRGQDVALRCDPISGHVSLYWYRQALGQGPEFLTYFNYEAQQDKSGLPNDRFSAERPEGSISTLTIQRTEQRDSAMYRCASSLAQYGGYNEQFFGPGTRLTVL.

This clone was counted once. This rearrangement joins TRBV9 to TRBJ2-1, with D perhaps TRBD1 (5 bases). CDR3 size: 15 residues. V was clipped by 0 bases and J by 0 bases, with 7 bases between them. CDR1 and CDR2 (germline): SGDLS, YYNGEE. The CDR3 DNA reads TGTGCCAGCAGCGTAGAGGGGTTCTCCTACAATGAGCAGTTCTTC. It encodes CASSVEGFSYNEQFF.

The V and J genes are TRBV19 and TRBJ2-3; 10 nucleotides match TRBD2. Germline V lookup: CDR1 LNHDA, CDR2 SQIVND (reference sequence). CDR3 length: 17 amino acids. V lost 4 bases and J lost 5; bases outside the gene matches: 12. In DNA, the CDR3 is TGTGCCAGTAGTACCACATCGAGCGGGGGGGCGGTAGATACGCAGTATTTT. It is translated as CASSTTSSGGAVDTQYF.